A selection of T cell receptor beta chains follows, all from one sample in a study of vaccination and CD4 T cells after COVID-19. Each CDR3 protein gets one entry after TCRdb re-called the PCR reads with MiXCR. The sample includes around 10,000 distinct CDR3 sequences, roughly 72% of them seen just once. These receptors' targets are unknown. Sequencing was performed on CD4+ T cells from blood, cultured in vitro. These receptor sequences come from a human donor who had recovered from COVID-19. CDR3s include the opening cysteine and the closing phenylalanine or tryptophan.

cdr3_aa: CASSSRAAENTEAFF
v_call: TRBV11-2

cdr3_aa: CASSLTSGRVGTQYF
v_call: TRBV27

cdr3_aa: CASSAIRTANTGELFF
v_call: TRBV6-1

cdr3_aa: CASSLIGGKSYGYTF
v_call: TRBV5-1

cdr3_aa: CSVAGQGADYGYTF
v_call: TRBV29-1

cdr3_aa: CASSSPGSYEQYF
v_call: TRBV6-2/TRBV6-3

cdr3_aa: CASSVDREETQYF
v_call: TRBV7-8

cdr3_aa: CSAGPTQTYGYTF
v_call: TRBV20-1

cdr3_aa: CASSSIRGTYEQYF
v_call: TRBV27

cdr3_aa: CASRGLAVTDTQYF
v_call: TRBV19

cdr3_aa: CAIKQLGGNDGYTF
v_call: TRBV10-3

cdr3_aa: CASSIDQGGTGKLFF
v_call: TRBV19

cdr3_aa: CASRRGLTYNEQFF
v_call: TRBV6-2/TRBV6-3

cdr3_aa: CSASQRARAAPQETQYF
v_call: TRBV20-1

cdr3_aa: CASSPYGTGADTQYF
v_call: TRBV5-1

cdr3_aa: CASSLTGTVYNEQFF
v_call: TRBV12-3/TRBV12-4

cdr3_aa: CASSEHPDGSSGNTIYF
v_call: TRBV6-1

cdr3_aa: CSARDGDSAYEQYF
v_call: TRBV20-1

cdr3_aa: CSVCTGGSKNIQYF
v_call: TRBV29-1

cdr3_aa: CASSLGGSDTQYF
v_call: TRBV7-2

cdr3_aa: CASSLELAWSISYEQYF
v_call: TRBV7-6

cdr3_aa: CASSPMSGGLSGNTIYF
v_call: TRBV5-1

cdr3_aa: CASNPSGASGRGYTF
v_call: TRBV2

cdr3_aa: CSARTAIYNSPLHF
v_call: TRBV20-1

cdr3_aa: CASSPRHNEQFF
v_call: TRBV11-2

cdr3_aa: CASSEAGGSLSGNTIYF
v_call: TRBV2

cdr3_aa: CASSAMGSSNQPQHF
v_call: TRBV19

cdr3_aa: CASSQRWSSDYSNQPQHF
v_call: TRBV6-4